This paragraph covers one TCR beta chain sequence. The antigen remains undetermined. The CDR3 covers 15 residues. From germline, CDR1 is LNHDA and CDR2 SQIVND (reference sequence). V shed 3 bases and J shed 0 bases, with 9 bases lying between them. Expressed TCRB transcripts were sequenced after all isolated RNA was converted to cDNA. Profiled with immunoSEQ multiplex PCR; TCRdb holds only in-frame clones, not every one. The sample lists hundreds of thousands of clones, roughly a sixth occurring once. These data originate in a study of beta chain features in type 1 diabetes. Study-level points and caveats: The question left open here concerned HLA type influencing TCRB rearrangement. Naive, central memory and Treg TCRB repertoires appeared more alike in patients than in healthy donors. All four CD4+ subsets from Type 1 diabetes patients carried moderately but significantly shorter TCRB CDR3s. When VDJ junctions were examined, type 1 diabetes patients showed fewer insertions and more deletions.

Input material: naive CD4+ T cells from blood. The rearrangement joins TRBV19 to TRBJ2-1, with D unresolved. This receptor was identified in a man between 18 and 29 years old in good health. CDR3 nucleotides: TGTGCCAGTAGTATTTGGGCTAGCTCCTACAATGAGCAGTTCTTC. It translates to CASSIWASSYNEQFF.